This entry lists 17 T cell receptor beta chains sequenced from one sample in a study of blood T cell repertoires in COVID-19. Sequenced by immunoSEQ multiplex PCR; TCRdb stores in-frame clones only, minus some. Of about 350,000 clones listed, 89% are singletons. What was sequenced was peripheral blood. These receptors were taken from a woman aged 55-69 years with COVID-19, enrolled during active disease.

The V call is TRBV5-1, the J call TRBJ2-5; TRBD2 aligns across 8 bases. J was trimmed by 3 bases and V by 0 bases; bases with no gene match: 10. Germline assignment: CDR1 SGHRS and CDR2 YFSETQ. This CDR3 is 17 amino acids long. CDR3 residues: CASSLGGRPGGKETQYF. The CDR3 coding sequence is TGCGCCAGCAGCTTGGGGGGGCGCCCGGGAGGGAAAGAGACCCAGTACTTC.

The chain couples TRBV19 to TRBJ2-7; TRBD2 matches 9 bases. CDR3 size: 15 residues. Germline V gene data show CDR1 as LNHDA and CDR2 as SQIVND (reference sequence). The V segment lost 6 bases and the J segment 5 bases; nucleotides outside the gene matches: 11. As DNA, the CDR3 is TGTGCCAGTAGACCGATCGCGGGGGGGCGAAACGAGCAGTACTTC. It translates to CASRPIAGGRNEQYF.

V usage is TRBV28 and J usage is TRBJ1-4, with D hard to call. Germline lookup yields CDR1 MDHEN and CDR2 SYDVKM. With 9 bases removed from V and 3 bases from J, the gap between germline ends came to 14 bases. This CDR3 comprises 14 residues. Here the CDR3 DNA reads TGTGCCAGTAACCAGGCCCCGGCTAATGAAAAACTGTTTTTT. This encodes CASNQAPANEKLFF.

CDR3 amino acids: CAWGRGYEKLFF. As DNA, the CDR3 is TGTGCCTGGGGGAGGGGGTATGAAAAACTGTTTTTT. This chain joins TRBV30 and TRBJ1-4; maybe TRBD1 (6 bases). The CDR3 contains 12 residues. The V end was cut by 5 bases, the J end by 6 bases, with 10 bases between. CDR1 is GTSNPN and CDR2 is SVGIG in the germline V gene (reference sequence).

The V gene is TRBV5-6, the J gene TRBJ1-4; 7 bases agree with TRBD1. The CDR3 length is 15 residues. Unmatched junction bases numbered 13, after V lost 6 bases and J lost 8 bases. The V gene's germline CDR1 is SGHDT and CDR2 YYEEEE. The CDR3 sequence is CASNILGGTDEKLFF. As DNA, the CDR3 is TGTGCCAGCAACATCTTAGGGGGCACAGACGAAAAACTGTTTTTT.

This rearrangement joins TRBV3-1 (or the pseudogene TRBV3-2) to TRBJ2-7; 8 nucleotides match TRBD1. Germline V gives CDR1 LGHDT, CDR2 YNNKEL (reference sequence). The CDR3 is 14 residues long. Germline trimming cut 1 base from V and 4 bases from J; bases unmatched to any gene: 3. Here the CDR3 DNA reads TGTGCCAGCAGCCAAGCCCAGGGGGCATACGAGCAGTACTTC. Protein product: CASSQAQGAYEQYF.

The chain recombines TRBV10-3 with TRBJ2-2; 14 nucleotides align to TRBD2. V dropped 5 bases and J dropped 2; count of bases not matched to a gene: 4. CDR1 is ENHRY, CDR2 SYGVKD, per germline. This CDR3 comprises 17 residues. This CDR3 reads CAISPGLAGGNTGELFF. CDR3 in DNA: TGTGCCATCAGTCCTGGACTAGCGGGGGGTAACACCGGGGAGCTGTTTTTT.

The J gene is TRBJ1-1, the V gene TRBV5-4, with 9 bases matching TRBD1. The CDR3 is made up of 15 amino acids. V shed 4 bases, J shed 1 base, and the junction held 5 bases outside the gene matches. The V gene's germline CDR1 is SGHNT and CDR2 YYREEE (reference sequence). This chain's CDR3 is CASSPGQGKNTEAFF. For the CDR3, the DNA is TGTGCCAGCAGCCCCGGACAGGGGAAGAACACTGAAGCTTTCTTT.

This clone showed up just once. The V and J genes are TRBV19 and TRBJ1-4; the D is unclear. The CDR3 is 15 amino acids. The germline V gene has CDR1 LNHDA and CDR2 SQIVND (reference sequence). Trimming removed 3 bases at V and 0 bases at J, with 8 bases between. CDR3 amino acids: CASSIFSATNEKLFF. The CDR3 DNA follows: TGTGCCAGTAGTATCTTTTCTGCAACTAATGAAAAACTGTTTTTT.

The chain uses TRBV5-1 and TRBJ2-1; 7 bases agree with TRBD1. J gave up 5 bases and V 2 bases, and 4 bases lay outside the gene matches. Per the germline V gene, CDR1 is SGHRS and CDR2 is YFSETQ. The CDR3 contains 14 residues. The CDR3, as DNA: TGCGCCAGCAGCTTCGGGACAGCAAACAATGAGCAGTTCTTC. Translating it yields CASSFGTANNEQFF.

The V gene is TRBV7-2, the J gene TRBJ2-3; the match to TRBD2 covers 8 bases. The germline gives CDR1 SGHTA, CDR2 FQGNSA. Trimming took 8 bases from V and 0 from J; bases not matched to a gene: 4. The CDR3 sequence is 14 residues long. The CDR3 nucleotides read TGTGCCAGCCAGCGGGGGCACAGCACAGATACGCAGTATTTT. Its protein product is CASQRGHSTDTQYF.

This chain uses TRBV4-1 with TRBJ2-6; possibly TRBD1 for D (6 bases). The ends were cut back, 5 bases at V and 0 bases at J, with 17 bases in the middle. This CDR3 has 18 residues. Germline V gives CDR1 MGHRA, CDR2 YSYEKL. CDR3 in DNA: TGCGCCAGCAGCTCAGCAGGGGCGACGAGCTCTGGGGCCAACGTCCTGACTTTC. Residues: CASSSAGATSSGANVLTF.

The chain joins TRBV5-5 to TRBJ2-7; D is perhaps TRBD1 (6 bases). The CDR3 sequence is 14 residues long. V dropped 1 base and J dropped 3 bases, with 11 bases sitting between them. Germline V gene lookup returns CDR1 SGHKS and CDR2 YYEKEE (reference sequence). The CDR3: CASSLYTGNYEQYF. The CDR3 bases are TGTGCCAGCAGCTTGTATACAGGGAACTACGAGCAGTACTTC.

The chain joins TRBV19 to TRBJ1-5; D might be TRBD1 (5 bases). CDR1 LNHDA and CDR2 SQIVND come from the germline V gene (reference sequence). The ends were cut back, 7 bases at V and 0 bases at J, with 16 bases in the middle. There are 16 residues in the CDR3. CDR3 coding DNA: TGTGCCAGTAATCCAGGGCGTGGGGATAGCAATCAGCCCCAGCATTTT. Amino acids: CASNPGRGDSNQPQHF.

J is TRBJ2-7 and V is TRBV3-1 (or the pseudogene TRBV3-2), with TRBD1 identical over 10 bases. There are 14 residues in the CDR3. Germline assignment: CDR1 LGHDT and CDR2 YNNKEL (reference sequence). V was clipped by 4 bases and J by 3 bases; unmatched bases: 3. Here the CDR3 reads CASSRTGGLYEQYF. DNA for the CDR3: TGTGCCAGCAGCCGGACAGGGGGGCTCTACGAGCAGTACTTC.

The V and J genes are TRBV7-3 and TRBJ1-5; D might be TRBD1 (5 bases). V gave up 2 bases and J gave up 3 bases, with 11 bases separating them. This CDR3 spans 15 amino acids. Germline CDR1 SGHTA, CDR2 FQGTGA. CDR3 bases: TGTGCCAGCAGCTTAGAGCCAGGGCCCAATCAGCCCCAGCATTTT. It specifies CASSLEPGPNQPQHF.

The gene calls are TRBV2 and TRBJ1-1, with 7 positions matching TRBD1. Germline V gene data show CDR1 as SNHLY and CDR2 as FYNNEI. V lost 3 bases and J lost 11; bases outside the gene matches: 6. There are 12 residues in the CDR3. CDR3 in DNA: TGTGCCAGCAGTGAGACAGGGCTTACGGCTTTCTTT. Translating gives CASSETGLTAFF.